Below, 16 T cell receptor beta chains from the same sample are listed, as sequenced in a study of blood T cell repertoires in COVID-19. Only in-frame clones appear in the TCRdb table, and some are missing; sequencing was by immunoSEQ multiplex PCR. The data show 140,000 or so clones, with approximately 81% seen just once and more than 2% held by the top ten. Sequenced material: peripheral blood. Receptors originate from a human donor with acute or convalescent COVID-19. The donor label of this sample is uncertain.

The chain uses TRBV13 and TRBJ2-1, with TRBD1 matching over 10 bases. The junction had 6 bases not matched to a gene; V was cut back by 6 bases and J by 1 base. Germline lookup yields CDR1 PRHDT and CDR2 FYEKMQ (reference sequence). The CDR3 extends over 16 amino acids. The CDR3, as DNA: TGTGCCAGCAGTTATCCGGGACAGGGGTCCTACAATGAGCAGTTCTTC. It encodes CASSYPGQGSYNEQFF.

The chain joins TRBV28 to TRBJ1-5; D is unresolved. Germline values: CDR1 MDHEN, CDR2 SYDVKM. Trimming stripped 6 bases from V and 1 base from J, with 10 bases between. CDR3 length: 14 amino acids. As DNA, the CDR3 is TGTGCCAGCAGCTTTTCAGTCAGCAATCAGCCCCAGCATTTT. Translating it yields CASSFSVSNQPQHF.

This rearrangement joins TRBV7-8 to TRBJ1-2, with 10 positions matching TRBD1. Germline CDR1 and CDR2: SGHVS and FQNEAQ. This CDR3 has 15 residues. V lost 5 bases, J lost 5 bases, and 8 bases stayed unmatched. The CDR3 DNA reads TGTGCCAGCAGCCTCTCTGGACAGGGGGGATATGGCTACACCTTC. Translating gives CASSLSGQGGYGYTF.

The CDR3 spells CASSPPGLAVTGELFF. The CDR3 DNA sequence: TGTGCCAGCAGCCCCCCGGGACTAGCCGTCACCGGGGAGCTGTTTTTT. This chain uses TRBV7-3 with TRBJ2-2; 9 bases map to TRBD2. This CDR3 comprises 16 residues. Per the germline V gene, CDR1 is SGHTA and CDR2 is FQGTGA. The junction had 8 bases not matched to a gene; V was cut back by 5 bases and J by 4 bases. Combining the CDR3 with reference TRBV7-3 and TRBJ2-2 gives the whole variable domain GAGVSQTPSNKVTEKGKYVELRCDPISGHTALYWYRQSLGQGPEFLIYFQGTGAADDSGLPNDRFFAVRPEGSVSTLKIQRTERGDSAVYLCASSPPGLAVTGELFFGEGSRLTVL.

V is TRBV7-6 and J is TRBJ2-2; maybe TRBD1 (5 bases). Trimming took 1 base from V and 3 from J, leaving 12 bases between them. The CDR3 spans 16 residues. Germline lookup yields CDR1 SGHVS and CDR2 FNYEAQ. The CDR3 DNA is TGTGCCAGCAGCTTAGAGGCAGGGTGGGACACCGGGGAGCTGTTTTTT. Protein product: CASSLEAGWDTGELFF.

V gene TRBV5-8 combines with J gene TRBJ1-2; 7 bases map to TRBD1. V lost 4 bases to trimming and J lost 5 bases; unmatched junction nucleotides: 8. Per germline, CDR1 SGHTS and CDR2 YDEGEE. The CDR3 consists of 14 residues. CDR3 residues: CASSKWTGAYGYTF. As DNA, the CDR3 is TGTGCCAGCAGCAAGTGGACAGGAGCTTATGGCTACACCTTC.

The rearrangement uses TRBV5-1 and TRBJ2-2; 7 bases line up with TRBD2. CDR3 size: 15 residues. CDR1 is SGHRS and CDR2 is YFSETQ in the germline V gene. Germline trimming cut 2 bases from V and 3 bases from J; bases unmatched to any gene: 4. The CDR3 region has the DNA TGCGCCAGCAGCTTTTCGGGGGGAGACACCGGGGAGCTGTTTTTT. It translates to CASSFSGGDTGELFF.

V gene TRBV6-6 combines with J gene TRBJ1-1; no firm D call. V was cut by 0 bases and J by 6 bases, with 11 bases left in between. CDR3 length: 14 residues. CDR1 is MNHNY and CDR2 is SVGAGI in the germline V gene (reference sequence). The CDR3 sequence: CASSYSITASEAFF. The CDR3 DNA sequence: TGTGCCAGCAGTTACTCGATTACAGCATCTGAAGCTTTCTTT.

This clone was seen a single time. The V and J genes are TRBV7-6 and TRBJ1-4; tentative D call: TRBD1 (6 bases). The germline gives CDR1 SGHVS, CDR2 FNYEAQ. The ends were cut back, 0 bases at V and 8 bases at J, with 13 bases in the middle. This CDR3 has 15 amino acids. The CDR3 protein is CASSLALGADEKLFF. In nucleotides, the CDR3 is TGTGCCAGCAGCTTAGCTCTGGGGGCGGACGAAAAACTGTTTTTT.

The genes are TRBV6-6 and TRBJ1-1; 7 bases map to TRBD1. The germline V gene encodes CDR1 MNHNY and CDR2 SVGAGI (reference sequence). This CDR3 is built from 15 residues. Trimming cost V 2 bases and J 1 base; bases outside gene matches: 4. CDR3 residues: CASSYVSGGNTEAFF. The CDR3, as DNA: TGTGCCAGCAGTTACGTATCAGGGGGGAACACTGAAGCTTTCTTT.

The V gene is TRBV30, the J gene TRBJ1-1; 8 bases line up with TRBD1. The CDR3 covers 15 residues. Germline V gene lookup returns CDR1 GTSNPN and CDR2 SVGIG (reference sequence). Germline trimming cut 0 bases from V and 5 bases from J; bases unmatched to any gene: 8. The CDR3 DNA is TGTGCCTGGAGTGTACTCGACAGGGGAGGGACTGAAGCTTTCTTT. This codes for CAWSVLDRGGTEAFF.

The chain uses TRBV7-9 and TRBJ1-2, with D perhaps TRBD1 (5 bases). The V and J ends lost 5 bases and 3 bases respectively, with 19 bases between them. Germline CDR1 SEHNR, CDR2 FQNEAQ (reference sequence). The CDR3 extends over 16 amino acids. The CDR3 reads CASSPTTLGGDYGYTF. The CDR3 DNA reads TGTGCCAGCAGCCCCACCACACTGGGGGGGGACTATGGCTACACCTTC.

On this clone: The junction and the germline gene differ at one end; a read error may be behind it. The gene calls are TRBV7-7 and TRBJ1-2; tentative D call: TRBD1 (5 bases). CDR3 size: 15 residues. CDR1 is SSHAT and CDR2 is FNYEAQ in the germline V gene (reference sequence). CDR3 bases: TGTGCTAGCAGCCACGAGGCAGGGCACAACTATGGCTACACCTTC. Translating it yields CASSHEAGHNYGYTF.

This rearrangement joins TRBV11-2 to TRBJ1-1, with D uncertain. Trimming removed 0 bases from V and 4 bases from J, with 9 bases in between. This CDR3 region has 14 residues. Germline lookup yields CDR1 SGHAT and CDR2 FQNNGV. In DNA form, the CDR3 reads TGTGCCAGCAGCTTAGAGGTGGGAGGCACTGAAGCTTTCTTT. Translating gives CASSLEVGGTEAFF.

The chain uses TRBV6-2 or TRBV6-3 and TRBJ2-2, with TRBD2 identical over 12 bases. The CDR3 totals 18 residues. Germline CDR1 is MNHEY and CDR2 is SVGEGT. V was clipped by 1 base and J by 0 bases; unmatched bases: 3. The CDR3 loop is CASSYYRTSGTNTGELFF. The DNA of the CDR3 is TGTGCCAGCAGTTACTACCGGACTAGCGGGACGAACACCGGGGAGCTGTTTTTT.

J is TRBJ1-6 and V is TRBV4-3, with 7 bases matching TRBD1. The CDR3 extends over 15 amino acids. V lost 5 bases and J lost 7; bases outside the gene matches: 8. Per the germline V gene, CDR1 is LGHNA and CDR2 is YSLEER. This CDR3 is CASSFTGVGNSPLHF. CDR3 bases: TGCGCCAGCAGCTTTACAGGGGTTGGGAATTCACCCCTCCACTTT.